Given below is one T cell receptor beta chain in context. Antigen unknown. This specimen belongs to a study of shared clonotypes between healthy human individuals. Unmatched junction bases numbered 10, after V lost 0 bases and J lost 7 bases. This CDR3 is 17 amino acids long. CDR1 is LNHDA and CDR2 is SQIVND in the germline V gene (reference sequence). Study-wide results and caveats: Approximately 5.1% was the fraction of naive CD4 clonotypes found shared across several donors.

Naive-designated CD8 cells lacked CD45RO, were positively enriched for CCR7, and omitted terminally differentiated effector memory CD45RA+ cells. The method was immunoSEQ multiplex PCR; TCRdb's version includes in-frame clones alone and lacks a portion of them. Of about 2.1 million clones listed, 93% are singletons. The chain recombines TRBV19 with TRBJ2-4, with 9 bases identical to TRBD1. This receptor was taken from a man between 18 and 35 years old in good health. Some clones in this sample may be carry-over from other donors' samples. Sequenced material: naive CD8+ T cells from PBMCs. The CDR3 DNA follows: TGTGCCAGTAGTATAGACCTTACGACAGGGGGTCGTAACATTCAGTACTTC. Protein sequence: CASSIDLTTGGRNIQYF. Full variable domain (rest looked up from reference TRBV19 and TRBJ2-4): DGGITQSPKYLFRKEGQNVTLSCEQNLNHDAMYWYRQDPGQGLRLIYYSQIVNDFQKGDIAEGYSVSREKKESFPLTVTSAQKNPTAFYLCASSIDLTTGGRNIQYFGAGTRLSVL.